The clone carrying this T cell receptor beta chain was picked up many times. As yet, its antigen is unknown. This entry is derived from a study of early T cells in non-severe SARS-CoV-2 infection. About the research overall: Alpha and beta chains were unpaired, from unsorted whole-blood bulk RNA. Overall study results and limits: There was a bias toward anti-spike CD8 responses in VDJdb matching, which missed private and CD4 specificities.

Unique molecular identifiers were affixed to single, distinct cDNA molecules. MiXCR was run by TCRdb on the 5' RACE reads, yielding one entry per CDR3 protein. The sample records some 64,000 distinct CDR3 sequences, approximately 9.2% being singletons. CDR1 is LNHDA, CDR2 SQIVND, per germline (reference sequence). Trimming pared 5 bases from V and 10 bases from J, leaving 11 bases between. The CDR3 runs 12 residues. The clonotype was recovered from an adult who was a healthcare worker with PCR-confirmed SARS-CoV-2 infection or an uninfected control (not recorded which). The chain joins TRBV19 to TRBJ1-4; D ambiguous. The specimen comprised whole blood, sampled at baseline. CDR3 sequence reads: CASSSQASKLFF. CDR3 nucleotide sequence: TGTGCCAGTAGTTCCCAGGCGTCAAAACTGTTTTTT.